The clone carrying this T cell receptor (beta chain) showed up just a few times. Its target is unknown. Those donating, healthy Caucasian individuals from Russia, were aged roughly 6 to 90. Isolated per sample were at least 6 million PBMCs. Per sample, no less than 5 micrograms of total RNA were extracted. Primers used in a second PCR of roughly 7 to 12 cycles were a sample-barcoded 5' primer and a J-beta primer mix. MiXCR, applied by TCRdb to the 5' RACE reads, yields one record per CDR3 protein. The profile shows approximately 1.5 million distinct CDR3 sequences, 30% to 40% of them singletons. The data were obtained in a study of blood T cells in healthy people across ages. Whole-study findings and limits: It was not known whether donors were CMV positive (a possible confounder of expanded clonotype changes).

Germline V gene lookup returns CDR1 SGHTA and CDR2 FQGNSA. This CDR3 comprises 15 residues. V lost 5 bases and J 4 bases, leaving 14 bases between the germline ends. Sequences were obtained from blood. This TCR came from a woman aged 25 to 45 in good health. The rearrangement uses TRBV7-2 and TRBJ1-4; perhaps TRBD1 as D (5 bases). The CDR3 region is CASSARDFYNEKLFF. CDR3 bases: TGTGCCAGCAGCGCTAGGGACTTCTATAATGAAAAACTGTTTTTT.